This T cell receptor (beta chain) derives from a study of T cell responses to AZD1222 COVID-19 vaccine. With respect to this clone: Its antigen is still unknown.

General study findings and limits: There were vaccine-associated CD4 TCRs across spike, dominant at 160-218 and 743-854. Females outnumbered males among donors, who were mostly white British; clonal diversity was possibly underestimated. Reports indicate that nearly half of spike-specific TCRs are directed at unmutated variant regions.

The germline V gene has CDR1 SGHNT and CDR2 YENEEA. Trimming removed 4 bases from V and 4 bases from J; junction bases left unmatched: 4. The CDR3 loop spans 15 amino acids. Pooled samples include second doses given at about 4 or 12 weeks. Profiled with immunoSEQ multiplex PCR; TCRdb holds only in-frame clones, not every one. The sample includes about 180,000 clones, 85% to 95% seen only once; the top ten take 1.5% to 2%. The TCR originated in an adult who received the AZD1222 COVID-19 vaccine. The chain couples TRBV11-3 to TRBJ2-1, with 10 positions matching TRBD2. The source material was peripheral blood, sampled 28 days after the second AZD1222 dose. The CDR3 region is CASSSQREGYNEQFF. The CDR3 nucleotides are TGTGCCAGCAGCTCGCAGCGGGAGGGGTACAATGAGCAGTTCTTC.